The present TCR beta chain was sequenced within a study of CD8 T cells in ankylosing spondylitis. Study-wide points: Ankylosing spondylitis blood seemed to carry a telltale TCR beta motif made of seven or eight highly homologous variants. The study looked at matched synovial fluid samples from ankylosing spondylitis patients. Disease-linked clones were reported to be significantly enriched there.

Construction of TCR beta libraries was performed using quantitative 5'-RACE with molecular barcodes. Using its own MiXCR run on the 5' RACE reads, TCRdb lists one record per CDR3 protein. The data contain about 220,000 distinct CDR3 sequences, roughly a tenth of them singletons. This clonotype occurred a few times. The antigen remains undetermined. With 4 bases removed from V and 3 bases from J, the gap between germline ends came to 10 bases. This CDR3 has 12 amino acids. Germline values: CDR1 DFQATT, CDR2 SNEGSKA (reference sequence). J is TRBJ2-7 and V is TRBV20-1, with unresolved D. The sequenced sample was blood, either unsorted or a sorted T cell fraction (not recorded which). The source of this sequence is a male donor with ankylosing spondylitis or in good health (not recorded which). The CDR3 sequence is CSANDKIYEQYF. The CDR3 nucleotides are TGCAGTGCTAATGACAAGATCTACGAGCAGTACTTC.